These 9 T cell receptor beta chains came from one sample sequenced in a study of blood T cell repertoires in COVID-19. Profiled with immunoSEQ multiplex PCR; TCRdb holds only in-frame clones, not every one. This repertoire shows under 350,000 clones, 86% found once; its top ten account for roughly 4%. Material for sequencing was PBMCs or T cells enriched from blood (not recorded which). The origin of the receptors is a woman between 40 and 55 years old with acute COVID-19.

This clone was counted between two and nine times. The rearrangement joins TRBV19 to TRBJ1-6; D possibly corresponds to TRBD1 (5 bases). This CDR3 region has 14 residues. Trimming took off 5 bases at V and 7 bases at J, with 12 bases between the two ends. The germline V gene has CDR1 LNHDA and CDR2 SQIVND (reference sequence). CDR3 nucleotides: TGTGCCAGTAGTGCGACATCAGGGAATTCACCCCTCCACTTT. Residues: CASSATSGNSPLHF.

The rearrangement joins TRBV5-6 to TRBJ2-7, with 9 positions matching TRBD1. This CDR3 spans 14 amino acids. From germline, CDR1 is SGHDT and CDR2 YYEEEE. V trimming: 4 bases; J trimming: 3 bases; junction bases outside the gene matches: 5. CDR3 in amino acids: CASSRRQGGYEQYF. CDR3 nucleotide sequence: TGTGCCAGCAGCCGGAGACAGGGGGGCTACGAGCAGTACTTC.

CDR3 protein: CASSSKQNYGYTF. CDR3 nucleotides: TGTGCCAGCAGTTCGAAACAGAACTATGGCTACACCTTC. This chain connects TRBV2 to TRBJ1-2, with D hard to call. Germline lookup yields CDR1 SNHLY and CDR2 FYNNEI. This CDR3 is built from 13 residues. V was clipped by 5 bases and J by 2 bases, with 9 bases between them.

This chain connects TRBV5-1 to TRBJ1-1, with 7 bases that match TRBD1. The CDR3 has 16 residues. Germline V gene data show CDR1 as SGHRS and CDR2 as YFSETQ. Trimming cost V 4 bases and J 1 base; bases outside gene matches: 10. CDR3: CASSRGTARQNTEAFF. CDR3 in DNA: TGCGCCAGCAGCCGAGGGACAGCCCGACAGAACACTGAAGCTTTCTTT.

This chain uses TRBV19 with TRBJ2-7, with TRBD1 matching 7 bases. Germline V CDR1 and CDR2: LNHDA, SQIVND (reference sequence). The V gene end was trimmed by 3 bases and the J gene end by 2 bases; junction bases not matched to a gene: 4. The CDR3 length is 14 residues. CDR3 coding DNA: TGTGCCAGTAGTATGAGGCAGGGGGCCTACGAGCAGTACTTC. This sequence encodes CASSMRQGAYEQYF.

The V gene is TRBV29-1, the J gene TRBJ2-1, with D possibly matching TRBD1 (6 bases). Trimming shortened V by 4 bases and J by 3 bases, and 13 bases separated the two germline ends. CDR3 length: 14 residues. CDR1 is SQVTM, CDR2 ANQGSEA, per germline. Here the CDR3 reads CSVGFTQGYNEQFF. The CDR3 nucleotides are TGCAGCGTTGGGTTCACACAGGGCTACAATGAGCAGTTCTTC.

The rearrangement joins TRBV28 to TRBJ2-5, with D possibly being TRBD2 (5 bases). There are 14 residues in the CDR3. Germline CDR1 MDHEN, CDR2 SYDVKM. Trimming left V 4 bases short and J 3 bases short, with 12 bases between. CDR3 sequence reads: CASSSLEGKETQYF. CDR3 in DNA: TGTGCCAGCAGTTCACTTGAGGGAAAAGAGACCCAGTACTTC.

The CDR3 coding sequence is TGTGCCAGTAGTATTCTTACCCGACAGGGCAGTCCTTATGGCTACACCTTC. Amino acid sequence: CASSILTRQGSPYGYTF. The rearrangement uses TRBV19 and TRBJ1-2; TRBD1 agrees at 7 bases. The trim removed 3 bases at V and 5 bases at J, leaving 15 bases unmatched. Germline V lookup: CDR1 LNHDA, CDR2 SQIVND (reference sequence). The CDR3 contains 17 residues.

The V call is TRBV4-3, the J call TRBJ2-3; 7 bases are a match to TRBD2. CDR1 and CDR2 (germline): LGHNA, YSLEER. The V segment lost 0 bases and the J segment 0 bases; nucleotides outside the gene matches: 9. The CDR3 consists of 18 residues. CDR3 in amino acids: CASSQDPQGSGSTDTQYF. DNA of the CDR3: TGCGCCAGCAGCCAAGACCCCCAGGGTAGCGGGAGCACAGATACGCAGTATTTT.